Here is one T cell receptor (beta chain) with its context. What it binds is not known. The data were taken from a study of beta chain features in type 1 diabetes. Sampling consisted of one heparinised blood draw per donor, averaging around 120 mL. General study findings and limits: Fewer insertions but more deletions were seen at VDJ junctions in type 1 diabetes patients. Within the patient group, naive, central memory and Treg TCRB repertoires appeared more similar to each other than within healthy donors.

The whole isolated RNA underwent reverse transcription, so sequencing captured expressed TCRB transcripts. Naive, central memory and regulatory T cell samples yielded around 3.5 million reads on average. The method was immunoSEQ multiplex PCR; TCRdb's version includes in-frame clones alone and lacks a portion of them. The data show under 450,000 clones, over 11% seen once. V lost 2 bases, J lost 1 base, and 6 bases stayed unmatched. Germline V gives CDR1 SGHAT, CDR2 FQNNGV. There are 17 residues in the CDR3. The TCR comes from a man aged 25 to 40 in good health. The V call is TRBV11-2, the J call TRBJ1-3, with 9 bases aligning to TRBD1. The sequenced sample consisted of naive CD4+ T cells from blood. The CDR3 coding sequence is TGTGCCAGCAGCTTACGCGGGACAGGGTCATCTGGAAACACCATATATTTT. Amino acid sequence: CASSLRGTGSSGNTIYF.